The rows below give T cell receptor beta chains drawn from one sample of a study of shared clonotypes between healthy human individuals. The protocol was immunoSEQ multiplex PCR, while the TCRdb copy is restricted to in-frame clones and leaves out a portion. The table has about 2 million clones, approximately 94% seen once. The sample comprised naive CD8+ T cells sorted from blood. These TCRs come from a man younger than 35 in good health. Both conserved end residues are part of each CDR3. The order of the fields is D gene, J gene, clone size, V gene, CDR3 protein, CDR3 DNA. D genes are given only for firm matches. Some rows have no size entry. The others give once, few or many, or a class for an expanded clone.

NA,TRBJ1-5,NA,TRBV5-6,CASSLSGDNQPQHF,TGTGCCAGCAGCTTATCCGGGGATAATCAGCCCCAGCATTTT
NA,TRBJ2-3,once,TRBV11-2,CASSLAGLAYPDTQYF,TGTGCCAGCAGCTTAGCAGGGCTAGCGTACCCAGATACGCAGTATTTT
TRBD1,TRBJ2-3,NA,TRBV15,CATSQGDSSTDTQYF,TGTGCCACCAGCCAGGGGGACAGTAGCACAGATACGCAGTATTTT
NA,TRBJ1-6,NA,TRBV5-6,CASSLMTGNNSPLHF,TGTGCCAGCAGCCTTATGACGGGAAATAATTCACCCCTCCACTTT
NA,TRBJ2-7,NA,TRBV6-5,CASSYSEGSGEQYF,TGTGCCAGCAGTTACTCAGAGGGTAGTGGCGAGCAGTACTTC
TRBD1,TRBJ1-1,NA,TRBV4-2,CASSQWDRGNTEAFF,TGTGCCAGCAGCCAGTGGGACAGGGGGAACACTGAAGCTTTCTTT
TRBD1,TRBJ1-1,NA,TRBV11-2,CASSPGTANTEAFF,TGTGCCAGCAGTCCCGGGACAGCGAACACTGAAGCTTTCTTT
NA,TRBJ2-5,NA,TRBV5-4,CASSGGIQGVQETQYF,TGTGCCAGCAGCGGGGGCATTCAAGGGGTACAAGAGACCCAGTACTTC
TRBD2,TRBJ2-2,NA,TRBV15,CATRLAENTGELFF,TGTGCCACCCGACTAGCGGAGAACACCGGGGAGCTGTTTTTT
TRBD1,TRBJ2-3,NA,TRBV29-1,CSVPHSGDSLTTDTQYF,TGCAGCGTTCCCCACTCTGGGGACAGCTTAACCACAGATACGCAGTATTTT
TRBD1,TRBJ2-7,NA,TRBV27,CASSPGQGTYEQYF,TGTGCCAGCAGTCCGGGACAGGGGACCTACGAGCAGTACTTC
NA,TRBJ1-6,NA,TRBV4-1,CASSPRVLYNSPLHF,TGCGCCAGCAGCCCCCGGGTGCTCTATAATTCACCCCTCCACTTT
NA,TRBJ2-3,NA,TRBV27,CASSLVGVTSTDTQYF,TGTGCCAGCAGTTTGGTCGGGGTAACTAGCACAGATACGCAGTATTTT
TRBD1,TRBJ2-5,NA,TRBV9,CASSSPITGGAETQYF,TGTGCCAGCAGCTCACCCATAACAGGGGGCGCGGAGACCCAGTACTTC